The TCR beta chain under discussion was sequenced for a study of a mutant IDH1 vaccine in newly diagnosed glioma. Study as a whole: Sex among treated patients split about 60% male, about 40% female; mean age was approximately 40 years. The earlier regimen, radiotherapy, temozolomide, or both, was most often both. Study-level points and caveats: With respect to changes in top peripheral T cell clonotypes, pseudoprogression seemed unrelated.

Here immunoSEQ multiplex PCR was the method, and the copy in TCRdb shows in-frame clones only, minus some. The sample holds tens of thousands of clones, roughly 80% seen once. As regards this clone: What it recognizes is unknown.

Time point described: week 11, during vaccination. Each dose delivered 300 ug of mutant IDH1 20-mer peptide subcutaneously with imiquimod. New WHO grade 3 or 4 astrocytomas that were IDH1-mutant and ATRX-lost occurred in the donors. The germline gives CDR1 SGHNT, CDR2 YENEEA. The CDR3 is made up of 17 amino acids. V lost 1 base and J 4 bases, leaving 16 bases between the germline ends. The TCR comes from a man aged 45 to 65 with glioma. Sequences were derived from PBMCs, sampled from a glioma patient whose treatment included an IDH1 peptide vaccine. The gene calls are TRBV11-3 and TRBJ2-2; D unresolved. This chain's CDR3 is CASSLAASSLGTGELFF. Here the CDR3 DNA reads TGTGCCAGCAGCTTAGCTGCCAGCTCTTTGGGCACCGGGGAGCTGTTTTTT.